Following are 22 T cell receptor beta chains from one sample sequenced in a study of cytomegalovirus exposure and HLA in healthy donors. Clones were sequenced by immunoSEQ multiplex PCR, and TCRdb holds only the in-frame ones, with some missing. The sample has 210,000 or so clones, about 86% seen once. The sequenced sample consisted of PBMCs. The receptors originated from a woman younger than 35 in good health and CMV-seronegative.

This chain uses TRBV4-1 with TRBJ2-1; 8 bases are a match to TRBD1. The germline V gene has CDR1 MGHRA and CDR2 YSYEKL. V lost 4 bases, J lost 10 bases, and 3 bases stayed unmatched. The CDR3 runs to 12 residues. This CDR3 reads CASSRQGFEQFF. The CDR3 region has the DNA TGCGCCAGCAGCCGACAGGGGTTCGAGCAGTTCTTC.

The V gene is TRBV28, the J gene TRBJ2-2; D perhaps matches TRBD1 (6 bases). Germline lookup yields CDR1 MDHEN and CDR2 SYDVKM. The V gene lost 5 bases and the J gene lost 1 base, with 8 bases spanning the gap. The CDR3 extends over 14 amino acids. The CDR3 nucleotides are TGTGCCAGCAGTCTGACAGGGAACACCGGGGAGCTGTTTTTT. This translates into CASSLTGNTGELFF.

The chain has TRBV27 and TRBJ2-1, with TRBD2 matching over 9 bases. The CDR3 spans 17 residues. Germline-derived CDR1 and CDR2 are MNHEY and SMNVEV (reference sequence). V shed 5 bases, J shed 3 bases, and the junction held 11 bases outside the gene matches. The CDR3 reads CASSRASGDVLYNEQFF. The DNA for the CDR3 is TGTGCCAGCAGTCGTGCTAGCGGGGACGTCCTCTACAATGAGCAGTTCTTC.

The chain uses TRBV6-5 and TRBJ1-3, with D perhaps TRBD1 (5 bases). The germline V and J ends were trimmed by 0 bases and 2 bases, with 8 bases remaining between them. CDR3 length: 15 residues. Germline lookup yields CDR1 MNHEY and CDR2 SVGAGI. CDR3 DNA: TGTGCCAGCAGTTACTCCCAGGGAACTGGAAACACCATATATTTT. This gives the protein CASSYSQGTGNTIYF.

This chain connects TRBV6-1 to TRBJ1-3, with D perhaps TRBD1 (6 bases). Trimming shortened V by 2 bases and J by 2 bases, and 16 bases separated the two germline ends. Germline-derived CDR1 and CDR2 are MNHNS and SASEGT. The CDR3 runs 17 residues. The CDR3 DNA follows: TGTGCCAGCAGTGAAACAGATCCAGGGGCTCCTGGAAACACCATATATTTT. Its translation: CASSETDPGAPGNTIYF.

This chain links TRBV4-1 with TRBJ2-7; 8 bases match TRBD1. V was clipped by 1 base and J by 4 bases; unmatched bases: 9. In germline, CDR1 is MGHRA, CDR2 YSYEKL. CDR3 size: 16 residues. The chain's CDR3 is CASSQGQGAKLYEQYF. The CDR3 DNA reads as TGCGCCAGCAGCCAAGGGCAGGGGGCCAAGCTGTACGAGCAGTACTTC.

The chain employs TRBV4-2 and TRBJ1-1; D perhaps matches TRBD1 (5 bases). The germline gives CDR1 LGHNA, CDR2 YNFKEQ. Trimming took 3 bases from V and 2 from J, leaving 10 bases between them. The CDR3 covers 14 residues. CDR3 nucleotides: TGTGCCAGCAGCCAGTCGGACATAAACACTGAAGCTTTCTTT. Translation gives CASSQSDINTEAFF.

The table lists this clone with a count of one. V gene TRBV7-2 combines with J gene TRBJ2-7, with 12 bases fitting TRBD1. V dropped 5 bases and J dropped 6; count of bases not matched to a gene: 17. CDR1 is SGHTA, CDR2 FQGNSA, per germline. The length of the CDR3 is 18 residues. DNA of the CDR3: TGTGCCAGCAGCCCCGGGACAGGGGGCGATGCCCTGGCTTCCGAGCAGTACTTC. Translated, it gives CASSPGTGGDALASEQYF.

The chain is built from TRBV6-5 and TRBJ2-5, with D possibly matching TRBD2 (6 bases). V dropped 5 bases and J dropped 1 base, with 14 bases sitting between them. The germline V gene has CDR1 MNHEY and CDR2 SVGAGI. The CDR3 spans 15 residues. CDR3 residues: CASSLLWDSQETQYF. DNA of the CDR3: TGTGCCAGCAGTCTGCTCTGGGACTCCCAAGAGACCCAGTACTTC.

This clone was counted a single time. V and J are TRBV7-2 and TRBJ2-6, with D maybe TRBD2 (5 bases). Trimming stripped 1 base from V and 0 bases from J, with 7 bases between. The germline gives CDR1 SGHTA, CDR2 FQGNSA. The CDR3 sequence is 16 residues long. CDR3 bases: TGTGCCAGCAGCTTAGTTCGGGGCTCTGGGGCCAACGTCCTGACTTTC. It yields the protein CASSLVRGSGANVLTF.

The chain joins TRBV6-6 to TRBJ1-1, with D perhaps matching TRBD1 (6 bases). This CDR3 is 14 amino acids long. V dropped 6 bases and J dropped 12 bases, with 23 bases sitting between them. Germline CDR1 MNHNY, CDR2 SVGAGI (reference sequence). The CDR3 sequence is CASRTNIPGQEPFF. In nucleotides, the CDR3 is TGTGCCAGCAGGACAAACATACCGGGACAAGAACCTTTCTTT.

V and J are TRBV28 and TRBJ1-4; 10 bases align to TRBD1. Germline CDR1 MDHEN, CDR2 SYDVKM. V was pared by 5 bases and J by 6 bases, with 9 bases of the junction left unmatched. The CDR3 has 16 amino acids. CDR3 DNA: TGTGCCAGCAGTACGACAGGGGGCGCGTTTCATGAAAAACTGTTTTTT. This translates into CASSTTGGAFHEKLFF.

This clone was seen a handful of times. The sample contains more than one DNA sequence encoding this CDR3. The rearrangement joins TRBV2 to TRBJ2-7; D not certain. CDR1 SNHLY and CDR2 FYNNEI come from the germline V gene. Trimming took 4 bases from V and 4 from J, leaving 5 bases between them. The CDR3 has 11 amino acids. The CDR3 loop is CASSVQYEQYF. In nucleotides, the CDR3 is TGTGCCAGCAGTGTCCAGTACGAGCAGTACTTC.

The chain combines TRBV5-4 with TRBJ2-1, with 8 positions matching TRBD2. The CDR3 has 16 residues. The J segment lost 10 bases and the V segment lost 0 bases, leaving 12 bases of the junction unmatched. Germline V gene lookup returns CDR1 SGHNT and CDR2 YYREEE (reference sequence). DNA for the CDR3: TGTGCCAGCAGCTTGGTACTGGGACTAGTTGTTGTGGAGCAGTTCTTC. This codes for CASSLVLGLVVVEQFF.

The chain uses TRBV27 and TRBJ1-2; 8 bases match TRBD1. The CDR3 sequence is 17 residues long. Germline V gene lookup returns CDR1 MNHEY and CDR2 SMNVEV (reference sequence). V was pared by 8 bases and J by 4 bases, with 18 bases of the junction left unmatched. CDR3 coding DNA: TGTGCCAGCCGGAGCGTTAGCCGGGACAGGAGAGTCTATGGCTACACCTTC. Its translation is CASRSVSRDRRVYGYTF.

The genes are TRBV6-5 and TRBJ2-1; TRBD2 aligns across 7 bases. CDR3 length: 14 amino acids. Per the germline V gene, CDR1 is MNHEY and CDR2 is SVGAGI. J lost 5 bases, V lost 8 bases, and 9 bases had no gene match. The CDR3 reads CASGRRESHNEQFF. The CDR3 nucleotides are TGTGCCAGCGGACGGCGGGAGTCTCACAATGAGCAGTTCTTC.

The chain uses TRBV5-8 and TRBJ2-7; the match to TRBD1 covers 8 bases. CDR3 length: 13 amino acids. The junction had 7 bases not matched to a gene; V was cut back by 7 bases and J by 4 bases. Germline V gives CDR1 SGHTS, CDR2 YDEGEE. CDR3 in DNA: TGTGCCAGCGGGGACAGGACCTATTACGAGCAGTACTTC. Translated: CASGDRTYYEQYF. The full variable domain, in which reference TRBV5-8 and TRBJ2-7 provide the parts outside the CDR3, is EAGVTQSPTHLIKTRGQQATLRCSPISGHTSVYWYQQALGLGLQFLLWYDEGEERNRGNFPPRFSGRQFPNYSSELNVNALELEDSALYLCASGDRTYYEQYFGPGTRLTVT.

The chain carries TRBV7-4 and TRBJ2-7, with a possible D match to TRBD1 (5 bases). V was cut by 2 bases and J by 2 bases, with 10 bases left in between. The length of the CDR3 is 14 residues. Looked up from germline, CDR1 is SGHVT and CDR2 is SQSDAQ. For the CDR3, the DNA is TGTGCCAGCAGCTTAAGACAGAGAGCCTACGAGCAGTACTTC. Amino acid sequence: CASSLRQRAYEQYF.

CDR3 amino acids: CASSFAREAFF. The CDR3 DNA reads TGTGCCAGCAGCTTCGCTAGAGAAGCTTTCTTT. V is TRBV7-9 and J is TRBJ1-1; D remains unclear. Germline V gene lookup returns CDR1 SEHNR and CDR2 FQNEAQ (reference sequence). Trimming stripped 3 bases from V and 8 bases from J, with 7 bases between. The CDR3 runs to 11 residues.

The V call is TRBV5-4, the J call TRBJ1-2, with 7 bases fitting TRBD1. Germline V gene lookup returns CDR1 SGHNT and CDR2 YYREEE (reference sequence). V shed 4 bases and J 6 bases; nucleotides not matched to a gene: 9. This CDR3 spans 14 amino acids. The CDR3 DNA is TGTGCCAGCAGCGTTTTACAGGGGTCCAATGGCTACACCTTC. Residues: CASSVLQGSNGYTF.

This clone was recorded a few times. DNA of the CDR3: TGTGCCAGCAGCTCGCTGACAGGGGGCCGTGAAAAACTGTTTTTT. This gives the protein CASSSLTGGREKLFF. The chain is built from TRBV7-9 and TRBJ1-4; TRBD1 matches 10 bases. CDR3 size: 15 residues. Trimming took 4 bases from V and 7 from J; bases not matched to a gene: 6. Germline V gene sequence: CDR1 SEHNR, CDR2 FQNEAQ (reference sequence).

V and J are TRBV28 and TRBJ2-2; D may be TRBD2 (5 bases). The CDR3 length is 13 residues. CDR1 and CDR2 (germline): MDHEN, SYDVKM. V was clipped by 4 bases and J by 4 bases, with 7 bases between them. CDR3 region: CASSWEFTGELFF. The CDR3 nucleotides read TGTGCCAGCAGTTGGGAGTTCACCGGGGAGCTGTTTTTT.